The 16 T cell receptor beta chains below come from one sample, sequenced in a study of OX40 agonist ivuxolimab in advanced cancers. The repertoire was sequenced with immunoSEQ multiplex PCR; TCRdb's copy has only in-frame clones and lacks some. The sample records approximately 29,000 clones, 80% being singletons. The starting material was CD4+ or CD8+ T cells sorted from blood, obtained in a trial of the OX40 agonist ivuxolimab. The receptor set was obtained from an adult with an advanced solid tumor such as melanoma, head and neck, liver or kidney cancer.

The chain is built from TRBV15 and TRBJ2-2; D remains ambiguous. The V end lost 5 bases, the J end lost 0 bases, and 13 bases lay between the germline ends. Germline CDR1 and CDR2: LNHNV and YYDKDF (reference sequence). The CDR3 loop spans 16 amino acids. The CDR3 is CATSLLGKPNTGELFF. The CDR3 nucleotides are TGTGCCACCAGCCTCCTGGGCAAGCCGAACACCGGGGAGCTGTTTTTT.

V is TRBV7-8 and J is TRBJ2-7; D gene uncertain. V was shortened by 7 bases and J by 12 bases, with 19 bases between the two germline ends. The germline gives CDR1 SGHVS, CDR2 FQNEAQ. The CDR3 length is 12 residues. CDR3 residues: CASNLMDPFLYF. The CDR3 DNA follows: TGTGCCAGCAATCTCATGGACCCATTCCTGTACTTC.

This clone was observed once. The V and J genes are TRBV15 and TRBJ1-4; D is uncertain. This CDR3 has 14 amino acids. V shed 0 bases and J shed 7 bases, with 9 bases lying between them. CDR1 is LNHNV, CDR2 YYDKDF, per germline (reference sequence). The CDR3 sequence is CATSRDAGSEKLFF. For the CDR3, the DNA is TGTGCCACCAGCAGAGATGCGGGGAGTGAAAAACTGTTTTTT.

This chain uses TRBV4-1 with TRBJ1-2; no definite D call. CDR3 length: 15 amino acids. With 1 base removed from V and 0 bases from J, the gap between germline ends came to 9 bases. CDR1 is MGHRA, CDR2 YSYEKL, per germline. The CDR3 nucleotides are TGCGCCAGCAGCCAAGGGGGTGGTACTAACTATGGCTACACCTTC. Amino acids: CASSQGGGTNYGYTF.

The rearrangement links TRBV7-9 to TRBJ2-1; D gene ambiguous. The V and J ends lost 2 bases and 8 bases respectively, with 16 bases between them. From germline, CDR1 is SEHNR and CDR2 FQNEAQ (reference sequence). CDR3 length equals 15 residues. CDR3 bases: TGTGCCAGCAGCTTAAACCCCTCGGCACCCGATGAGCAGTTCTTC. It encodes CASSLNPSAPDEQFF.

This clone was recorded once. The chain joins TRBV7-2 to TRBJ1-1; tentative D call: TRBD1 (5 bases). Germline values: CDR1 SGHTA, CDR2 FQGNSA. The V and J ends lost 5 bases and 6 bases respectively, with 16 bases between them. The CDR3 contains 14 residues. CDR3 in DNA: TGTGCCAGCAGCCCCGAGCGGGGGTTCGCTGAAGCTTTCTTT. Protein product: CASSPERGFAEAFF. Supplemented by reference TRBV7-2 and TRBJ1-1, the full variable domain reads GAGVSQSPSNKVTEKGKDVELRCDPISGHTALYWYRQSLGQGLEFLIYFQGNSAPDKSGLPSDRFSAERTGGSVSTLTIQRTQQEDSAVYLCASSPERGFAEAFFGQGTRLTVV.

As to this clone: This sample also contains other DNA sequences that code for the same CDR3. This sequence joins TRBV27 and TRBJ2-2; 8 nucleotides align to TRBD1. Unmatched junction bases numbered 8, after V lost 5 bases and J lost 6 bases. CDR1 MNHEY and CDR2 SMNVEV come from the germline V gene (reference sequence). This CDR3 contains 15 residues. Written as DNA, the CDR3 is TGTGCCAGCAGTCTCCGGGACAGGTTGGCCGGGGAGCTGTTTTTT. Encoded protein: CASSLRDRLAGELFF.

The chain employs TRBV4-3 and TRBJ1-4; TRBD1 agrees at 7 bases. The CDR3 covers 19 residues. V lost 2 bases and J lost 3; bases outside the gene matches: 15. Germline V gene sequence: CDR1 LGHNA, CDR2 YSLEER. CDR3 DNA sequence: TGCGCCAGCAGCCAAAAGGGTGCAGGGGGGTACGCGGCTAATGAAAAACTGTTTTTT. Amino acid sequence: CASSQKGAGGYAANEKLFF.

The chain is built from TRBV27 and TRBJ2-7; 7 bases agree with TRBD2. The V gene end was trimmed by 6 bases and the J gene end by 6 bases; junction bases not matched to a gene: 14. This CDR3 contains 15 residues. Germline V gives CDR1 MNHEY, CDR2 SMNVEV (reference sequence). The CDR3 reads CASRPSAGLHLEQYF. CDR3 in DNA: TGTGCCAGCAGGCCCTCAGCGGGGCTTCACCTCGAGCAGTACTTC.

The chain joins TRBV6-1 to TRBJ1-1; the D gene is possibly TRBD1 (6 bases). Germline-derived CDR1 and CDR2 are MNHNS and SASEGT. The V gene lost 5 bases and the J gene lost 1 base, with 8 bases spanning the gap. This CDR3 has 13 amino acids. CDR3 DNA sequence: TGTGCCAGCAGTTTGACAGGGAACACTGAAGCTTTCTTT. Protein: CASSLTGNTEAFF.

This chain links TRBV19 with TRBJ1-1; D gene ambiguous. CDR3 length equals 12 residues. The V and J ends lost 3 bases and 11 bases respectively, with 13 bases between them. The V gene's germline CDR1 is LNHDA and CDR2 SQIVND (reference sequence). The DNA of the CDR3 is TGTGCCAGTAGTATCAATAGGCCCGAGGCTTTCTTT. Its translation is CASSINRPEAFF.

This clone is labeled as medium-sized (0.01 to 0.1%). The chain uses TRBV27 and TRBJ1-5; tentatively, D is TRBD1 (5 bases). Between the trimmed V and J ends, which lost 6 bases and 6 bases, there was a span of 12 bases. The CDR3 spans 13 residues. Germline V gene lookup returns CDR1 MNHEY and CDR2 SMNVEV (reference sequence). CDR3 amino acids: CASSRDVGQPQHF. The CDR3 region has the DNA TGTGCCAGCAGCCGGGACGTAGGTCAGCCCCAGCATTTT.

This sequence joins TRBV10-1 and TRBJ2-2, with D perhaps being TRBD1 or TRBD2 (5 bases each). This CDR3 is 16 amino acids long. Trimming shortened V by 0 bases and J by 4 bases, and 12 bases separated the two germline ends. The germline V gene encodes CDR1 WNHNN and CDR2 SYGVQD (reference sequence). The DNA of the CDR3 is TGCGCCAGCAGTGAGTCGGACCCAGGGAGCACCGGGGAGCTGTTTTTT. This encodes CASSESDPGSTGELFF.

The rearrangement joins TRBV12-5 to TRBJ1-1; D gene unclear. CDR1 is LGHNT and CDR2 is FRNRAP in the germline V gene. V was clipped by 4 bases and J by 2 bases, with 14 bases between them. The CDR3 extends over 15 amino acids. CDR3 nucleotides: TGTGCTAGTGGTTATGCTGTGGGGTTAAACACTGAAGCTTTCTTT. Protein: CASGYAVGLNTEAFF.

This CDR3 reads CASSYGQNTEAFF. As DNA, the CDR3 is TGTGCCAGCAGTTACGGGCAGAACACTGAAGCTTTCTTT. The chain recombines TRBV6-6 with TRBJ1-1; no definite D call. Trimming took off 2 bases at V and 1 base at J, with 5 bases between the two ends. The germline CDR1 and CDR2 sequences are MNHNY and SVGAGI (reference sequence). This CDR3 has 13 residues.

V and J are TRBV7-2 and TRBJ2-5, with D unclear. Per the germline V gene, CDR1 is SGHTA and CDR2 is FQGNSA. V gave up 5 bases and J gave up 3 bases, with 7 bases separating them. The CDR3 consists of 12 residues. The CDR3 reads CASSVPKETQYF. CDR3 in DNA: TGTGCCAGCAGCGTCCCGAAAGAGACCCAGTACTTC. Full variable domain (outside the CDR3, taken from reference TRBV7-2 and TRBJ2-5): GAGVSQSPSNKVTEKGKDVELRCDPISGHTALYWYRQSLGQGLEFLIYFQGNSAPDKSGLPSDRFSAERTGGSVSTLTIQRTQQEDSAVYLCASSVPKETQYFGPGTRLLVL.